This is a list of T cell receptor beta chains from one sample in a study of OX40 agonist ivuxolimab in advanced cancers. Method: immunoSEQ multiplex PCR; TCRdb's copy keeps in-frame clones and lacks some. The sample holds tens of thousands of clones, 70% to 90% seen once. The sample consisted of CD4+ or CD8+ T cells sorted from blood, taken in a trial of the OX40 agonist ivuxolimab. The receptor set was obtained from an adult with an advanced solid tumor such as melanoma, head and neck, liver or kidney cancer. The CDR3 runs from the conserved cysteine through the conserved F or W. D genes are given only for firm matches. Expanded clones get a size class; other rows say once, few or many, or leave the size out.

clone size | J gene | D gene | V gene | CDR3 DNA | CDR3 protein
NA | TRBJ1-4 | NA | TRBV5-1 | TGCGCCAGCAGCTTAGGTGATGTGATCTCCTTT | CASSLGDVISF
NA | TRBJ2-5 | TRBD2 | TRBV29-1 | TGCAGCGTAGGCGACGGGGGGGAGACCCAGTACTTC | CSVGDGGETQYF
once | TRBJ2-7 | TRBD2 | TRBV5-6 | TGTGCCAGCAGCTTGGGAGGCGGGAGGGCCGGCTACGAGCAGTACTTC | CASSLGGGRAGYEQYF
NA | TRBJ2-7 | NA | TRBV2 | TGTGCCAGCCGCCAGGAGCCCACAGACGAGCAGTACTTC | CASRQEPTDEQYF
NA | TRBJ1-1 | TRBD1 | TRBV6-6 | TGTGCCAGCAGGGCTGACAGGGGGACTTCTGAAGCTTTCTTT | CASRADRGTSEAFF
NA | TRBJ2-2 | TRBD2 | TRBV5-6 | TGTGCCAGCGGACTAGCGGGAGGCGGGGAGCTGTTTTTT | CASGLAGGGELFF
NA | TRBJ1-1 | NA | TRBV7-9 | TGTGCCAGCACGGATCGAATTGGGAACACTGAAGCTTTCTTT | CASTDRIGNTEAFF
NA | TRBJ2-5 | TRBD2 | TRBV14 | TGTGCCAGCAGCCGCCGTCGACTAGCGCCCGAGGAGGCCCAAGAGACCCAGTACTTC | CASSRRRLAPEEAQETQYF
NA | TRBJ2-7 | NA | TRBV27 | TGTGCCAGCAGTCCCACGTTACCGGTCTCCGAGCAGTACTTC | CASSPTLPVSEQYF
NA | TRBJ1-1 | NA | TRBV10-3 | TGTGCCATCAGGCAGATGAACACTGAAGCTTTCTTT | CAIRQMNTEAFF
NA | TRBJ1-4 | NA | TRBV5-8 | TGTGCCAGCAGCTTGATTGGAGGGGACGGGGAAAAACTGTTTTTT | CASSLIGGDGEKLFF
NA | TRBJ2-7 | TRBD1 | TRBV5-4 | TGTGCCAGCAGCTTGTGGGACAGGGGTGGTTACGAGCAGTACTTC | CASSLWDRGGYEQYF
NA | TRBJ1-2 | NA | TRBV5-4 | TGTGCCAGCAGCTTTCCTTTGGGGGGGGACTACACCTTC | CASSFPLGGDYTF
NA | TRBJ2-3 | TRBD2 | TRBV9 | TGTGCCAGCAGCGAAACTAGACTAGCGGGAGTCCCTTATACGCAGTATTTT | CASSETRLAGVPYTQYF
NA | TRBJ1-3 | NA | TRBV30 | TGTGCCTGGAGCCGCGGGGGGTATGGAAACACCATATATTTT | CAWSRGGYGNTIYF
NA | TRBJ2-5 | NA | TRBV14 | TGTGCCAGCAGCCAAAGGCACCAAGAGACCCAGTACTTC | CASSQRHQETQYF
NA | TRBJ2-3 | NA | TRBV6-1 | TGTGCCAGCAGTGAACGGCGGGCACCGCAGTATTTT | CASSERRAPQYF
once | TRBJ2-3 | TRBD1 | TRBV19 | TGTGCCAGCGTCCCGGACAGGCTATCGGGGGATACGCAGTATTTT | CASVPDRLSGDTQYF
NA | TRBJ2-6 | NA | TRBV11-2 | TGTGCCAGCAGCCTTGGTGGGGCCAACGTCCTGACTTTC | CASSLGGANVLTF
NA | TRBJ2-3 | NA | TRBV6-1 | TGTGCCAGCAAGTTTAGCTTAGGAACAGATACGCAGTATTTT | CASKFSLGTDTQYF
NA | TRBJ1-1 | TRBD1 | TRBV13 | TGTGCCAGCAGCCTCGGACAGGGGAACACTGAAGCTTTCTTT | CASSLGQGNTEAFF
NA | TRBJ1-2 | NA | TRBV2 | TGTGCCAGCAGTCCGGACAGTACTAACTATGGCTACACCTTC | CASSPDSTNYGYTF
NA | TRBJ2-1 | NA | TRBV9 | TGTGCCAGCAGCGTTCAAGACTCAAACAATGAGCAGTTCTTC | CASSVQDSNNEQFF
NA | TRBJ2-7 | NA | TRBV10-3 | TGTGCCATCAGGTCGAGTGGGGAGCAGTACTTC | CAIRSSGEQYF
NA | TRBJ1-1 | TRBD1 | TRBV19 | TGTGCCAGTATTGGGACAGGGGAATCGAACACTGAAGCTTTCTTT | CASIGTGESNTEAFF
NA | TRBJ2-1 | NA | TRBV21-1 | TGTGCCAGCAGCGCCTACAATGAGCAGTTCTTC | CASSAYNEQFF
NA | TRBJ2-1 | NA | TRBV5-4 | TGTGCCAGCAGCTTGAACAATGAGCAGTTCTTC | CASSLNNEQFF
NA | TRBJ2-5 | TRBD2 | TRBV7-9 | TGTGCCAGCAGCTTCACAGCGGGAGGCCCCCAAGAGACCCAGTACTTC | CASSFTAGGPQETQYF
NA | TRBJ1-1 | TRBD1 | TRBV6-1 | TGTGCCAGCAGTACGACAGGGAGGAACACTGAAGCTTTCTTT | CASSTTGRNTEAFF
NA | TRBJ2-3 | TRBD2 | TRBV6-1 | TGTGCCAGCAGTGGACCTAGCGGGAGGGGGGTAGATACGCAGTATTTT | CASSGPSGRGVDTQYF
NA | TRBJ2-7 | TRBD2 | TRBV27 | TGTGCCAGCAGTCTAGCGGGAGTGATCTACGAGCAGTACTTC | CASSLAGVIYEQYF
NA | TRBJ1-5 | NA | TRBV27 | TGTGCCAGCAGTTTATCGCCTGGACAGCCCCAGCATTTT | CASSLSPGQPQHF